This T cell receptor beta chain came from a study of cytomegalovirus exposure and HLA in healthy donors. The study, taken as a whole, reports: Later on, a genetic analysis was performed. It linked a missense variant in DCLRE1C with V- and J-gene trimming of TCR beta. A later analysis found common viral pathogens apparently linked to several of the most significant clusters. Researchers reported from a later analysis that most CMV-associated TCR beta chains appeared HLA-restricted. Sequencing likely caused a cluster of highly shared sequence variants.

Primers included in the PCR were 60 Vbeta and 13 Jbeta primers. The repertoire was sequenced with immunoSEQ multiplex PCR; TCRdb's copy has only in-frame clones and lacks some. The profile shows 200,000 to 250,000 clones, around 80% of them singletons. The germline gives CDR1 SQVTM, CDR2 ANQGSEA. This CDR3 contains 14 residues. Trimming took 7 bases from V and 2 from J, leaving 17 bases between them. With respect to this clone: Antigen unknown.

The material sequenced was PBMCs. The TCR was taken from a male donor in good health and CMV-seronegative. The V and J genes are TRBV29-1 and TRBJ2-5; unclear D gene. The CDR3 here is CSARPAPGQETQYF. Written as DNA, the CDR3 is TGCAGCGCCCGCCCGGCGCCGGGTCAAGAGACCCAGTACTTC.